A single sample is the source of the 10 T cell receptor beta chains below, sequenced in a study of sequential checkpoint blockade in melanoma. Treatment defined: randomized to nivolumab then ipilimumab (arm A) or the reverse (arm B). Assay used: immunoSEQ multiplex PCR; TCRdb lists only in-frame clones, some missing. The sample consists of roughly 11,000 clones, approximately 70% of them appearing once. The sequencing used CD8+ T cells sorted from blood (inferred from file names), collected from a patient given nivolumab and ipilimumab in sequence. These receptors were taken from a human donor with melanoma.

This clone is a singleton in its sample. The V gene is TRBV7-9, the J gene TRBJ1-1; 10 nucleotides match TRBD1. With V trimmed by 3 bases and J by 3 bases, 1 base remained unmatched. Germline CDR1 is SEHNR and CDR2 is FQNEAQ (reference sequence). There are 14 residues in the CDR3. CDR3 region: CASSLGQGHTEAFF. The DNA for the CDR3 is TGTGCCAGCAGCTTGGGACAGGGGCACACTGAAGCTTTCTTT. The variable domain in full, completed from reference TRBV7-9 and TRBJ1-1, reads DTGVSQNPRHKITKRGQNVTFRCDPISEHNRLYWYRQTLGQGPEFLTYFQNEAQLEKSRLLSDRFSAERPKGSFSTLEIQRTEQGDSAMYLCASSLGQGHTEAFFGQGTRLTVV.

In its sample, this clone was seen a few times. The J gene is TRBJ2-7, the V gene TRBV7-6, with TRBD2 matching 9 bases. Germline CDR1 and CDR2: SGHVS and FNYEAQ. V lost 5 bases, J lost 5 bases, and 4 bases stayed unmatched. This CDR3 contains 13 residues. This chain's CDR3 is CASSLGTSHEQYF. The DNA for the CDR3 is TGTGCCAGCAGCCTAGGGACTAGCCACGAGCAGTACTTC.

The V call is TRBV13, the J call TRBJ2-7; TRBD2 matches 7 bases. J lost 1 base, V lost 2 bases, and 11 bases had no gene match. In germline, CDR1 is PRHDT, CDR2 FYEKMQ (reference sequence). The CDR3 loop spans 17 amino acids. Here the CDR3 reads CASSLMGLASGSYEQYF. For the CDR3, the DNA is TGTGCCAGCAGCTTAATGGGGCTGGCTAGCGGATCCTACGAGCAGTACTTC.

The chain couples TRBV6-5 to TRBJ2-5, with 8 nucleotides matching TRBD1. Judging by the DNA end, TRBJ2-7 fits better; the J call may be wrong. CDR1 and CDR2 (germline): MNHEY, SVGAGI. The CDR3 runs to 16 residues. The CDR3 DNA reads TGTGCCAGCAGTTACTCCGGGGGACAGGTCACCTACGAGCAGTACTTC. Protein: CASSYSGGQVTYEQYF.

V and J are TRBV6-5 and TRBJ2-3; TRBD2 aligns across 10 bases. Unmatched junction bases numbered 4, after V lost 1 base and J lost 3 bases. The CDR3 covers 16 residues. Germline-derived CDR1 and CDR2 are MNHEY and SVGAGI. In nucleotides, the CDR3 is TGTGCCAGCAGTTACTTTCTAGCGGGAGAAACAGATACGCAGTATTTT. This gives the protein CASSYFLAGETDTQYF.

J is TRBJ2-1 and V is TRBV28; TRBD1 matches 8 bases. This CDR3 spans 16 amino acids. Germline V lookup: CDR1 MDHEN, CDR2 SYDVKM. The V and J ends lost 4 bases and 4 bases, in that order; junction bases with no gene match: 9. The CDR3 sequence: CASSSTGALRYNEQFF. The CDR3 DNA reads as TGTGCCAGCAGTTCGACAGGGGCACTGAGATACAATGAGCAGTTCTTC.

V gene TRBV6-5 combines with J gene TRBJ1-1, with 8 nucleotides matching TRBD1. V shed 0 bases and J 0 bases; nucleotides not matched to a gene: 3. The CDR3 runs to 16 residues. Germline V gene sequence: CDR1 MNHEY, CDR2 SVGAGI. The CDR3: CASSYSTGEMNTEAFF. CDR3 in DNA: TGTGCCAGCAGTTACTCGACAGGGGAGATGAACACTGAAGCTTTCTTT.

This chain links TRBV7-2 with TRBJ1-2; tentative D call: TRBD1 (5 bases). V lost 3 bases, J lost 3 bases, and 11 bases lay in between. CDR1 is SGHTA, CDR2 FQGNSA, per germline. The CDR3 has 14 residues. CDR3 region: CASSLPRDYYGYTF. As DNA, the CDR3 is TGTGCCAGCAGCTTGCCCAGGGATTACTATGGCTACACCTTC.

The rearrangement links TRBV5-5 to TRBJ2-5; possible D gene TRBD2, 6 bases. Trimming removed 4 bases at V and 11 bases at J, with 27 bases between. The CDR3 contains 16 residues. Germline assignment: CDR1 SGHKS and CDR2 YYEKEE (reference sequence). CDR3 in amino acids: CASSHPWEEAPLGQYF. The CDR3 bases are TGTGCCAGCAGCCACCCGTGGGAGGAGGCGCCGCTCGGGCAGTACTTC.

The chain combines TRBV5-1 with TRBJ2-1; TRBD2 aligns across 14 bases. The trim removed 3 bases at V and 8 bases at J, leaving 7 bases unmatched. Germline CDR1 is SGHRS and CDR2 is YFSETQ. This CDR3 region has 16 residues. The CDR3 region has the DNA TGCGCCAGCAGCTCCGGGACTAGCGGGAGCCGTGATGAGCAGTTCTTC. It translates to CASSSGTSGSRDEQFF.